The 19 T cell receptor beta chains below all came from one sample that was sequenced in a study of cytomegalovirus exposure and HLA in healthy donors. Produced via immunoSEQ multiplex PCR; TCRdb's table is partial and in-frame only. The table lists approximately 210,000 clones, around 88% of them singletons. Sequencing was done on a sample of PBMCs. Every receptor here comes from a woman aged 18-29 years in good health and CMV-seronegative.

CDR3 residues: CASSLGTGKAEAFF. The CDR3 DNA reads as TGTGCCAGCTCACTCGGGACAGGGAAGGCTGAAGCTTTCTTT. The rearrangement links TRBV18 to TRBJ1-1; 9 bases line up with TRBD1. The germline CDR1 and CDR2 sequences are KGHSH and LQKENI. This CDR3 has 14 residues. J lost 6 bases, V lost 4 bases, and 6 bases had no gene match.

The chain carries TRBV4-1 and TRBJ2-3, with 7 bases lining up with TRBD2. Germline V CDR1 and CDR2: MGHRA, YSYEKL. Trimming removed 3 bases from V and 3 bases from J; junction bases left unmatched: 9. The CDR3 runs 16 residues. The CDR3 nucleotides are TGCGCCAGCAGCCAGGGCGGGAGTGGTACAACAGATACGCAGTATTTT. Encoded protein: CASSQGGSGTTDTQYF.

The chain recombines TRBV28 with TRBJ1-5; maybe TRBD1 (5 bases). The germline V and J ends were trimmed by 3 bases and 1 base, with 19 bases remaining between them. This CDR3 is built from 18 residues. Germline CDR1 is MDHEN and CDR2 is SYDVKM. Here the CDR3 reads CASSFSREGRISNQPQHF. The CDR3 nucleotides read TGTGCCAGCAGTTTTTCTAGGGAGGGGCGGATAAGCAATCAGCCCCAGCATTTT.

J is TRBJ2-3 and V is TRBV7-6, with TRBD2 matching over 7 bases. The CDR3 consists of 15 residues. V gave up 4 bases and J gave up 2 bases; unmatched junction bases: 6. Germline assignment: CDR1 SGHVS and CDR2 FNYEAQ. For the CDR3, the DNA is TGTGCCAGCAGCTCCCTAGCGGCGAACACAGATACGCAGTATTTT. Encoded protein: CASSSLAANTDTQYF.

About this clone: A read error may account for a junction end that differs from germline. This chain joins TRBV19 and TRBJ2-7, with a possible D match to TRBD1 (6 bases). The CDR3 sequence is 15 residues long. Germline lookup yields CDR1 LNHDA and CDR2 SQIVND (reference sequence). CDR3 DNA: TGTGCCAGTAGTGTAGAGACAGGTTCCACCTACGAGCAGTACTTC. Protein product: CASSVETGSTYEQYF. Looking up the rest from reference TRBV19 and TRBJ2-7 gives the full variable domain: DGGITQSPKYLFRKEGQNVTLSCEQNLNHDAMYWYRQDPGQGLRLIYYSQIVNDFQKGDIAEGYSVSREKKESFPLTVTSAQKNPTAFYLCASSVETGSTYEQYFGPGTRLTVT.

The J gene is TRBJ1-5, the V gene TRBV27; possible D gene TRBD1, 5 bases. The CDR3 totals 14 residues. V lost 6 bases and J 3 bases, leaving 12 bases between the germline ends. The germline CDR1 and CDR2 sequences are MNHEY and SMNVEV (reference sequence). The CDR3 bases are TGTGCCAGCAGGATCTCTGGGGCCAATCAGCCCCAGCATTTT. Translation gives CASRISGANQPQHF.

In its sample, this clone was seen a few times. The chain uses TRBV4-2 and TRBJ2-1, with D possibly TRBD2 on 6 matching bases. V lost 5 bases to trimming and J lost 9 bases, with 20 bases between them. The CDR3 extends over 15 amino acids. Germline CDR1 reads LGHNA; CDR2 reads YNFKEQ. The CDR3 DNA is TGTGCCAGCAGCGGTAAAGGCGGGACCTCCTTTGAGCAGTTCTTC. This codes for CASSGKGGTSFEQFF.

The chain recombines TRBV2 with TRBJ2-7, with 7 bases identical to TRBD2. The J segment lost 2 bases and the V segment lost 3 bases, leaving 13 bases of the junction unmatched. The CDR3 is 17 residues long. Germline V gives CDR1 SNHLY, CDR2 FYNNEI. CDR3 nucleotides: TGTGCCAGCAGTGATTGGCCTAGCGGACTTCGGGCCTACGAGCAGTACTTC. Translation: CASSDWPSGLRAYEQYF.

This clone is a singleton in its sample. The chain is built from TRBV28 and TRBJ2-7; 8 nucleotides line up with TRBD1. The J segment lost 4 bases and the V segment lost 5 bases, leaving 10 bases of the junction unmatched. This CDR3 is built from 15 residues. Germline loops: CDR1 MDHEN, CDR2 SYDVKM. CDR3 protein: CASSQTGTGHYEQYF. In nucleotides, the CDR3 is TGTGCCAGCAGTCAGACCGGGACAGGACATTACGAGCAGTACTTC.

This chain connects TRBV7-9 to TRBJ1-2; D call uncertain. V lost 3 bases and J lost 7, with 12 bases in between. From germline, CDR1 is SEHNR and CDR2 FQNEAQ (reference sequence). This CDR3 has 13 residues. CDR3 nucleotide sequence: TGTGCCAGCAGCTTCCCGGCACGGAGTGGCTACACCTTC. This gives the protein CASSFPARSGYTF.

V is TRBV6-1 and J is TRBJ1-5; D unresolved. V lost 5 bases, J lost 0 bases, and 11 bases lay in between. This CDR3 has 15 amino acids. The germline V gene has CDR1 MNHNS and CDR2 SASEGT. The CDR3 coding sequence is TGTGCCAGCAGTATAGCCCATTATAGCAATCAGCCCCAGCATTTT. It specifies CASSIAHYSNQPQHF.

For the CDR3, the DNA is TGTGCCAGCAGCTTAGACAGGGGGCTGGGATACGAGCAGTACTTC. Encoded protein: CASSLDRGLGYEQYF. This chain connects TRBV7-9 to TRBJ2-7; the match to TRBD1 covers 9 bases. Germline trimming cut 1 base from V and 4 bases from J; bases unmatched to any gene: 5. There are 15 residues in the CDR3. Germline-derived CDR1 and CDR2 are SEHNR and FQNEAQ (reference sequence).

The chain links TRBV29-1 to TRBJ2-1; the D is unclear. The length of the CDR3 is 18 residues. Germline V gives CDR1 SQVTM, CDR2 ANQGSEA. V was shortened by 5 bases and J by 0 bases, with 23 bases between the two germline ends. CDR3 in amino acids: CSVFGELRIVSSYNEQFF. The CDR3 DNA reads as TGCAGCGTTTTCGGAGAGTTAAGGATCGTTAGCTCCTACAATGAGCAGTTCTTC.

The V and J genes are TRBV7-3 and TRBJ1-5; D gene ambiguous. The V end lost 5 bases, the J end lost 5 bases, and 10 bases lay between the germline ends. This CDR3 has 13 amino acids. CDR1 is SGHTA, CDR2 FQGTGA, per germline. CDR3 DNA: TGTGCCAGCAGCACTACATACGATCAGCCCCAGCATTTT. Residues: CASSTTYDQPQHF.

V and J are TRBV6-6 and TRBJ2-5; 7 bases are a match to TRBD1. CDR1 is MNHNY and CDR2 is SVGAGI in the germline V gene (reference sequence). This CDR3 has 14 residues. The trim removed 5 bases at V and 2 bases at J, leaving 5 bases unmatched. The CDR3 coding sequence is TGTGCCAGCAGTGGGGACAGTAATCAAGAGACCCAGTACTTC. This sequence encodes CASSGDSNQETQYF.

The chain links TRBV19 to TRBJ2-1, with 8 nucleotides matching TRBD2. From germline, CDR1 is LNHDA and CDR2 SQIVND (reference sequence). CDR3 length: 14 amino acids. V dropped 6 bases and J dropped 3; count of bases not matched to a gene: 4. The CDR3 DNA reads as TGTGCCAGTAGATCCGGGACTAGCTACAATGAGCAGTTCTTC. Its translation: CASRSGTSYNEQFF. The whole variable domain, filled in from reference TRBV19 and TRBJ2-1, reads DGGITQSPKYLFRKEGQNVTLSCEQNLNHDAMYWYRQDPGQGLRLIYYSQIVNDFQKGDIAEGYSVSREKKESFPLTVTSAQKNPTAFYLCASRSGTSYNEQFFGPGTRLTVL.

The V and J genes are TRBV4-1 and TRBJ2-1; 7 nucleotides agree with TRBD2. The CDR3 has 14 amino acids. V dropped 1 base and J dropped 10; count of bases not matched to a gene: 7. Germline-derived CDR1 and CDR2 are MGHRA and YSYEKL. The CDR3 here is CASSQVWAAGEQFF. DNA of the CDR3: TGCGCCAGCAGCCAAGTCTGGGCAGCGGGAGAGCAGTTCTTC.

This clone has more than one count but fewer than ten. V is TRBV9 and J is TRBJ1-1; no firm D call. CDR3 size: 13 residues. The germline CDR1 and CDR2 sequences are SGDLS and YYNGEE. The germline V and J ends were trimmed by 4 bases and 1 base, with 8 bases remaining between them. Here the CDR3 DNA reads TGTGCCAGCAGCCCGTACGGGAACACTGAAGCTTTCTTT. Translating gives CASSPYGNTEAFF.

V gene TRBV5-6 combines with J gene TRBJ1-1; TRBD1 agrees at 10 bases. The CDR3 sequence is 15 residues long. The ends lost 4 bases at V and 6 bases at J; junction bases unmatched: 9. Germline values: CDR1 SGHDT, CDR2 YYEEEE. The CDR3 is CASSPLGTGVPEAFF. The CDR3 region has the DNA TGTGCCAGCAGCCCCCTTGGGACAGGGGTCCCTGAAGCTTTCTTT.